The sequence of this T cell receptor beta chain was determined in a study of cytomegalovirus exposure and HLA in healthy donors. Findings and caveats of the study: In a later analysis, a genetic analysis reported fewer productive-TCR N-insertions in an Asian-associated ancestry cluster than the cohort average. Rare sequences made up most TCRs, while some public TCRs were found in many donors. According to the study, around 150 TCR beta chains were cytomegalovirus-associated. Owing to their indistinguishability, certain V segments, notably TRBV6-2 and TRBV6-3, were excluded.

It was with 60 Vbeta and 13 Jbeta primers that the PCR ran. TCRdb's copy holds only in-frame clones and misses some; the assay was immunoSEQ multiplex PCR. The profile shows around 100,000 clones, approximately 58% of them singletons. Comments on this clone: Its antigen is not identified.

V was clipped by 1 base and J by 4 bases, with 16 bases between them. Germline values: CDR1 MGHRA, CDR2 YSYEKL. The CDR3 sequence is 16 residues long. The clonotype was recovered from a woman aged 25 to 39 in good health and CMV-seronegative. Sequencing input: PBMCs. The chain links TRBV4-1 to TRBJ2-5; D gene uncertain. CDR3 residues: CASSQVGTSRRETQYF. The CDR3 nucleotides are TGCGCCAGCAGCCAAGTCGGAACGAGTCGGAGAGAGACCCAGTACTTC.